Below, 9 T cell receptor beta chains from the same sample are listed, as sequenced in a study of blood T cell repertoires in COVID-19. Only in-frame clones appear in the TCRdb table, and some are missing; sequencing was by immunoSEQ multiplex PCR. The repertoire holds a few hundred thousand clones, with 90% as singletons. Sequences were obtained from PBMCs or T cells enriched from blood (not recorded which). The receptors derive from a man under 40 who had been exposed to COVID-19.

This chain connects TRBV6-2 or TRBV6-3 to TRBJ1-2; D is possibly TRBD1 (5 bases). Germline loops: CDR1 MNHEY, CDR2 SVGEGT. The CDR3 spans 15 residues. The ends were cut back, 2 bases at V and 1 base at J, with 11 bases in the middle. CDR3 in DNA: TGTGCCAGCAGTTACGGCAGGGCCTATAACTATGGCTACACCTTC. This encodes CASSYGRAYNYGYTF.

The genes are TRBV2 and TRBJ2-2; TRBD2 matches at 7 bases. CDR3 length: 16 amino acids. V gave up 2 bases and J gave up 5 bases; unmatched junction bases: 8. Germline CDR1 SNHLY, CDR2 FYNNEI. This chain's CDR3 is CASSEWRGFSTGELFF. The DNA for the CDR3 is TGTGCCAGCAGTGAATGGCGGGGGTTTAGTACCGGGGAGCTGTTTTTT. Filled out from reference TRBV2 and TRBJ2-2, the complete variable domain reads EPEVTQTPSHQVTQMGQEVILRCVPISNHLYFYWYRQILGQKVEFLVSFYNNEISEKSEIFDDQFSVERPDGSNFTLKIRSTKLEDSAMYFCASSEWRGFSTGELFFGEGSRLTVL.

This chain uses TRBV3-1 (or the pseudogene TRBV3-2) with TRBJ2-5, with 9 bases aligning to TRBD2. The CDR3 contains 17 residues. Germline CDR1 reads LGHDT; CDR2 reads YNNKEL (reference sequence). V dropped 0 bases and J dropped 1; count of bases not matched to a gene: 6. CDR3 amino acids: CASSQDWASGVQETQYF. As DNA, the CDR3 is TGTGCCAGCAGCCAAGATTGGGCTAGCGGGGTCCAAGAGACCCAGTACTTC.

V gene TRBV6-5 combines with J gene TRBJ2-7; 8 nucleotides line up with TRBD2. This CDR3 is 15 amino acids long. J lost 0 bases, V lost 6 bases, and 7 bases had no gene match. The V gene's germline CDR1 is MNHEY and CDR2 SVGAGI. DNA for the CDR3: TGTGCCAGCAGACCCAGCGGGGGCGCCTCCTACGAGCAGTACTTC. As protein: CASRPSGGASYEQYF.

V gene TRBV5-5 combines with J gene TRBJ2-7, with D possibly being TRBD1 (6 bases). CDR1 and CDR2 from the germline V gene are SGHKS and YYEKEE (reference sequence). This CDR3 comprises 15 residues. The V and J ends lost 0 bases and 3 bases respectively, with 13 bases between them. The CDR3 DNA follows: TGTGCCAGCAGCTTGGGGACAGAGTCTTACTACGAGCAGTACTTC. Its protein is CASSLGTESYYEQYF.

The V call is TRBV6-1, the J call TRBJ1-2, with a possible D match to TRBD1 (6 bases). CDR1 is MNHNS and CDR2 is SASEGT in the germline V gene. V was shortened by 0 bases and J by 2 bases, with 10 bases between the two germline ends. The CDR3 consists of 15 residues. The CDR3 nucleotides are TGTGCCAGCAGTGAAGCGGGGGGGCGGAACTATGGCTACACCTTC. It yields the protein CASSEAGGRNYGYTF.

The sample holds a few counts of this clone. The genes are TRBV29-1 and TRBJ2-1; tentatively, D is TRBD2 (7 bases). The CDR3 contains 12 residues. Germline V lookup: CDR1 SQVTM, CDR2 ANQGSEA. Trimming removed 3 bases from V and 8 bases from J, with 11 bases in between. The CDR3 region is CSVDRGGDEQFF. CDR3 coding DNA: TGCAGCGTTGATCGAGGGGGGGATGAGCAGTTCTTC.

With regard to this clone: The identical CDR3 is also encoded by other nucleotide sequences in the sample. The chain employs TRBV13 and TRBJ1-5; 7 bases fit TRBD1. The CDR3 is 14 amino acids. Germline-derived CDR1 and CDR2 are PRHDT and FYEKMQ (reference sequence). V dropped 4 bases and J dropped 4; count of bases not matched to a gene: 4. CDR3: CASSYGQVNQPQHF. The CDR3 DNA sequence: TGTGCCAGCAGCTATGGACAGGTTAATCAGCCCCAGCATTTT.

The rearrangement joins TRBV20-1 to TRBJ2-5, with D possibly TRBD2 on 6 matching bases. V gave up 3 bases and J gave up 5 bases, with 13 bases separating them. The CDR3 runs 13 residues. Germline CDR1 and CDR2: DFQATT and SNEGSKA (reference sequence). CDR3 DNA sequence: TGCAGTGCTAGTCAGTTCGGAGGGGAGACCCAGTACTTC. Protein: CSASQFGGETQYF.